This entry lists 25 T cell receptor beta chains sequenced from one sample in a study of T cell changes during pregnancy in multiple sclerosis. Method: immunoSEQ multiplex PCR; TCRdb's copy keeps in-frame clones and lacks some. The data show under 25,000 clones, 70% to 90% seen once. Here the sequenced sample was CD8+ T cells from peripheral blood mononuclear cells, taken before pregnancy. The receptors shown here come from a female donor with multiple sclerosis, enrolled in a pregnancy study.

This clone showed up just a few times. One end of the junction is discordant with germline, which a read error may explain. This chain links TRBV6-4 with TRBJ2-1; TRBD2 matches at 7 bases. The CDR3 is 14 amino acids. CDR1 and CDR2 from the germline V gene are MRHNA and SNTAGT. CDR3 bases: TGTGCCAGCAGTGACTCAGCGGGGTCTAGCGATCAACTCTTC. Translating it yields CASSDSAGSSDQLF.

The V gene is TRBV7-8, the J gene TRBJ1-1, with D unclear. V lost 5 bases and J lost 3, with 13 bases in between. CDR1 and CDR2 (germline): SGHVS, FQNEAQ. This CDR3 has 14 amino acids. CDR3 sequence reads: CASSLSVPYTEAFF. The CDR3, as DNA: TGTGCCAGCAGCCTCTCAGTCCCTTACACTGAAGCTTTCTTT.

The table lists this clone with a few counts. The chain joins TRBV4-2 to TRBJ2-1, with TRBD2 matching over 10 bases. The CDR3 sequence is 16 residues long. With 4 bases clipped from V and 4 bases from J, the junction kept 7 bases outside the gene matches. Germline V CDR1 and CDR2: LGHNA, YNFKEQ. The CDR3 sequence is CASSPQWTSGYNEQFF. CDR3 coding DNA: TGTGCCAGCAGCCCCCAATGGACTAGCGGATACAATGAGCAGTTCTTC.

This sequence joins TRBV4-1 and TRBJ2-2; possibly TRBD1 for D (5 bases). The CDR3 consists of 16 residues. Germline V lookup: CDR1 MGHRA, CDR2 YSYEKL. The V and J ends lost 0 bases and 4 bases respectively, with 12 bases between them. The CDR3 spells CASSQDIAGRTGELFF. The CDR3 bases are TGCGCCAGCAGCCAAGATATCGCAGGGCGCACCGGGGAGCTGTTTTTT.

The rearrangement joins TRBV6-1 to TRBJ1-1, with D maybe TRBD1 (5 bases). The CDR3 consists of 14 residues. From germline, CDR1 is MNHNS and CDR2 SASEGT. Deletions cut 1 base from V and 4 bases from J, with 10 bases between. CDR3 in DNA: TGTGCCAGCAGTGAAGGGGGGGAGGGCACTGAAGCTTTCTTT. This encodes CASSEGGEGTEAFF.

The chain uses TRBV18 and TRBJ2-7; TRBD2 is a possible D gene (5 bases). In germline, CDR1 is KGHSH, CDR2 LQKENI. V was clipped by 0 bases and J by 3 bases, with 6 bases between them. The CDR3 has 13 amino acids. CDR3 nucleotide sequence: TGTGCCAGCTCACCACCCGGGAACTACGAGCAGTACTTC. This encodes CASSPPGNYEQYF.

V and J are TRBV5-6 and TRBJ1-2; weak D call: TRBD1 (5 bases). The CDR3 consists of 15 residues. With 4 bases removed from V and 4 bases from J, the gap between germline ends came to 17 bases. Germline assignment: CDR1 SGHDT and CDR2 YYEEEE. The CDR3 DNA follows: TGTGCCAGCAGCCCGGATCCGGGACTTCCCTATGGCTACACCTTC. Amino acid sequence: CASSPDPGLPYGYTF. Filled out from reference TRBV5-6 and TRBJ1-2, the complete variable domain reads DAGVTQSPTHLIKTRGQQVTLRCSPKSGHDTVSWYQQALGQGPQFIFQYYEEEERQRGNFPDRFSGHQFPNYSSELNVNALLLGDSALYLCASSPDPGLPYGYTFGSGTRLTVV.

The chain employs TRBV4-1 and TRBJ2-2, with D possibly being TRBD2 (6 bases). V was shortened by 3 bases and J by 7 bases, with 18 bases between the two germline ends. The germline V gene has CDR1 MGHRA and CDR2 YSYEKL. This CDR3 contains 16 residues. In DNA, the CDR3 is TGCGCCAGCAGCCACGAGCGAGGACTATCCCTCGGGGAGCTGTTTTTT. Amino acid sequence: CASSHERGLSLGELFF.

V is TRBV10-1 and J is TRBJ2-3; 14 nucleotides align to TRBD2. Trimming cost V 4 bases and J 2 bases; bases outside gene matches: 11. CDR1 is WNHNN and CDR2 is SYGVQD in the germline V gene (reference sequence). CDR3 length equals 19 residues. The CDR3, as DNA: TGCGCCAGCAGTGCCACCGGGACTAGCGGGAGTGGGGCCACAGATACGCAGTATTTT. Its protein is CASSATGTSGSGATDTQYF.

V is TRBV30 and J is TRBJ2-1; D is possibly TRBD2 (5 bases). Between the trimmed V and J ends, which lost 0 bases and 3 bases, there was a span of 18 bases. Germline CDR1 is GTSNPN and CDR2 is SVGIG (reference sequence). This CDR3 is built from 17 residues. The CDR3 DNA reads TGTGCCTGGAGTGTACAGTTACCGCTAGCCTACTACAATGAGCAGTTCTTC. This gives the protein CAWSVQLPLAYYNEQFF.

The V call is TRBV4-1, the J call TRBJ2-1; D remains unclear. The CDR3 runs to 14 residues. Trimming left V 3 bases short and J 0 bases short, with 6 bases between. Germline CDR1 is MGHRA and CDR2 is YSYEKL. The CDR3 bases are TGCGCCAGCAGCCAGTACAGCTCCTACAATGAGCAGTTCTTC. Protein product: CASSQYSSYNEQFF.

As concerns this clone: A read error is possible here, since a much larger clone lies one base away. Here the CDR3 DNA reads TGTGTCAGCAGTCTCGGACTAGCGCCATCCTACGAGCAGTACTTC. This gives the protein CVSSLGLAPSYEQYF. The chain couples TRBV7-2 to TRBJ2-7; 9 nucleotides line up with TRBD2. The germline V gene has CDR1 SGHTA and CDR2 FQGNSA. The CDR3 loop spans 15 amino acids.

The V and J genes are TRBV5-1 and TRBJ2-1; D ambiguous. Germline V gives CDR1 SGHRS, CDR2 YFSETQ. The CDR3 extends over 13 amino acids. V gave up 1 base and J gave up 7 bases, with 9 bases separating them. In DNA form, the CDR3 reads TGCGCCAGCAGCTTGATTCTATCGAATGAGCAGTTCTTC. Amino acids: CASSLILSNEQFF.

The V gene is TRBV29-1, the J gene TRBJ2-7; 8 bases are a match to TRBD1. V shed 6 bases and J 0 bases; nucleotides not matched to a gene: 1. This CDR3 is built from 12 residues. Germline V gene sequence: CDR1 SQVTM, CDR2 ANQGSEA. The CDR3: CSVGTGSYEQYF. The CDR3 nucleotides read TGCAGCGTGGGGACAGGCTCCTACGAGCAGTACTTC.

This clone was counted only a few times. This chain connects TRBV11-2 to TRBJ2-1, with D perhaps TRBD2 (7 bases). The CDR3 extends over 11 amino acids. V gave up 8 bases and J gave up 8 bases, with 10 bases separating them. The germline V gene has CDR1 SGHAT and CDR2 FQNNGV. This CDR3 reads CASWEGDEQFF. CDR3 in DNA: TGTGCCAGCTGGGAGGGGGATGAGCAGTTCTTC.

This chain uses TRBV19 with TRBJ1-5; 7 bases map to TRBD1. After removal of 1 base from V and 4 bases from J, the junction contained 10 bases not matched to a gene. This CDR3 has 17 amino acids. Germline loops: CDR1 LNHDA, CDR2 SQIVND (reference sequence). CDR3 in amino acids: CASSIVGGTGLNQPQHF. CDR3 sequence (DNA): TGTGCCAGTAGTATAGTAGGGGGCACGGGACTTAATCAGCCCCAGCATTTT.

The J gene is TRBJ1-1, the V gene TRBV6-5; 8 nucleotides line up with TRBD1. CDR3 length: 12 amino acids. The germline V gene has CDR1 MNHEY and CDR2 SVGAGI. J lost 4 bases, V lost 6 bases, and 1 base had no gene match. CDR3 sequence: CASRTGVTEAFF. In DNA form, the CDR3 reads TGTGCCAGCAGGACAGGGGTCACTGAAGCTTTCTTT.

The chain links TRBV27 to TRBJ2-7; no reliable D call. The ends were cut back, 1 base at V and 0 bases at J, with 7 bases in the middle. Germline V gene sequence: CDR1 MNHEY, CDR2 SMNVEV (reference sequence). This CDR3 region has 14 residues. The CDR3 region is CASSLWPGSYEQYF. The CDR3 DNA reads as TGTGCCAGCAGTTTATGGCCTGGCTCCTACGAGCAGTACTTC.

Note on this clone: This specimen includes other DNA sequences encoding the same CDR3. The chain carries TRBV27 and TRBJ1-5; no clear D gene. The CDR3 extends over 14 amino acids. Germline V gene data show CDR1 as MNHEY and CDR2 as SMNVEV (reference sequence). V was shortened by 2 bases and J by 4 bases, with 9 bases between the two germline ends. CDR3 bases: TGTGCCAGCAGTTTAACGGGTTCGAATCAGCCCCAGCATTTT. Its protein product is CASSLTGSNQPQHF.

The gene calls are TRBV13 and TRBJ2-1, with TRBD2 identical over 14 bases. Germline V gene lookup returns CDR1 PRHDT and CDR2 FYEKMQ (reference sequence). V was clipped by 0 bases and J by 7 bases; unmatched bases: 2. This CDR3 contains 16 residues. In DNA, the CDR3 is TGTGCCAGCAGCTTAGGTGGGACTAGCGGGAGTAATGAGCAGTTCTTC. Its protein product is CASSLGGTSGSNEQFF.

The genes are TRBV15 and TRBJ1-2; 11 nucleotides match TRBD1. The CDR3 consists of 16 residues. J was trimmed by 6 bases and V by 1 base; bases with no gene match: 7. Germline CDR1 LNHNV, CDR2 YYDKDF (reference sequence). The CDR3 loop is CATSRGWDRGCDGYTF. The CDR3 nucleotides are TGTGCCACCAGCAGAGGCTGGGACAGGGGGTGTGATGGCTACACCTTC. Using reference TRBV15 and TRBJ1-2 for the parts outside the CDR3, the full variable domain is DAMVIQNPRYQVTQFGKPVTLSCSQTLNHNVMYWYQQKSSQAPKLLFHYYDKDFNNEADTPDNFQSRRPNTSFCFLDIRSPGLGDTAMYLCATSRGWDRGCDGYTFGSGTRLTVV.

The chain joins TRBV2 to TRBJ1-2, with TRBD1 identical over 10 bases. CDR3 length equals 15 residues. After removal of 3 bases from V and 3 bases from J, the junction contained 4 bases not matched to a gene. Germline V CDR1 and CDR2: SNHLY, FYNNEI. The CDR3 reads CASSDTTGGDYGYTF. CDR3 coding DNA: TGTGCCAGCAGTGACACGACAGGGGGCGACTATGGCTACACCTTC.

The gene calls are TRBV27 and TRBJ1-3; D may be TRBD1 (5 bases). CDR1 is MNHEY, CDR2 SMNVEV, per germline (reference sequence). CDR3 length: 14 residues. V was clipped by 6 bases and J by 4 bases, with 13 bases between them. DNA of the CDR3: TGTGCCAGCAGCACCTCGAGGACAGGAAACACCATATATTTT. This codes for CASSTSRTGNTIYF.

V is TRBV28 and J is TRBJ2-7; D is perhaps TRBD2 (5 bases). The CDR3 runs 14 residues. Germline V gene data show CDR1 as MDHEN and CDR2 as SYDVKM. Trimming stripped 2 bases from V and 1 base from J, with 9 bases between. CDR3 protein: CASSLGRVSYEQYF. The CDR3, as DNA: TGTGCCAGCAGTTTAGGGCGGGTGTCCTACGAGCAGTACTTC.

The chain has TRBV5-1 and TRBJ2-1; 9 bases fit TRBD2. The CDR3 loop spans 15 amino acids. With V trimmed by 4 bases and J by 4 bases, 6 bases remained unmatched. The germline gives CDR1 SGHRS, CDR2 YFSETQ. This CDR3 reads CASSAWTSEYNEQFF. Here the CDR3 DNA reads TGCGCCAGCAGCGCGTGGACTAGCGAATACAATGAGCAGTTCTTC.